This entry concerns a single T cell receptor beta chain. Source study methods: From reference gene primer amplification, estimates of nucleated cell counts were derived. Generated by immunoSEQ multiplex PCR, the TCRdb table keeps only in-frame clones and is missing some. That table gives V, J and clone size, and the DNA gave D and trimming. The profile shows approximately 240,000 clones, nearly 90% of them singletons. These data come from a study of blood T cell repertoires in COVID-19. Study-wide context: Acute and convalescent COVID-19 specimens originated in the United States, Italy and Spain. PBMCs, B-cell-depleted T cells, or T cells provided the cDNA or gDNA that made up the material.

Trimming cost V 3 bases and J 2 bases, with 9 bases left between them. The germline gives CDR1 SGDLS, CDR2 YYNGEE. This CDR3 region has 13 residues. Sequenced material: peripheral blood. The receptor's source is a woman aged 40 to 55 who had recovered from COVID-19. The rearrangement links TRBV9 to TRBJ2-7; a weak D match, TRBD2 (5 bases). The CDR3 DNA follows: TGTGCCAGCAGCGGAGGGTCAGCCTACGAGCAGTACTTC. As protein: CASSGGSAYEQYF.